This T cell receptor beta chain was documented in a study of CD8+CD57+ T cells in acquired aplastic anemia. Across the study: Sorted CD4+ and CD8+ cells gave an average of about 3.4 ug of DNA.

The template used for profiling TCR beta VDJ and CDR3 was genomic DNA. TCRdb passed the reads through MiXCR, listing each CDR3 protein once. The sample contains 150,000 to 200,000 distinct CDR3 sequences, roughly half of which appear only once. By flow cytometry, patients selected for sequencing had shown an expansion of CD8+CD57+ cells. All participating patients were living with severe acquired aplastic anemia. At the time of blood sampling, patients had not yet received any therapy. This clonotype was seen at least ten times. This clonotype was sampled from a human donor with aplastic anemia. The sample was sorted CD4+, CD8+, or CD8+CD57+ T cells (not recorded which) from PBMCs.

CDR3 in amino acids: CASSYQAGLPYEQYF. The CDR3 DNA reads TGTGCCAGCAGTTACCAAGCGGGACTCCCCTACGAGCAGTACTTC. The chain employs TRBV6-5 and TRBJ2-7; 7 nucleotides line up with TRBD2. The CDR3 is made up of 15 amino acids. Germline CDR1 reads MNHEY; CDR2 reads SVGAGI. Trimming at V came to 2 bases and at J to 2 bases, leaving 6 bases not matched to a gene.